This T cell receptor (beta chain) derives from a study of T cells in Graves' hyperthyroidism and ophthalmopathy. The CDR3 spans 14 residues. V gave up 1 base and J gave up 4 bases, with 7 bases separating them. The CDR3 regions of TCR beta were amplified from RNA transcripts. TCR CDR3 underwent first-round RT-PCR with the HTBI primer set. MiXCR was run by TCRdb on the multiplex PCR reads, yielding one entry per CDR3 protein. The sample consists of approximately 870,000 distinct CDR3 sequences, around 39% of them appearing once. This clonotype occurred a few times. Sequenced sample: blood. This sequence originates from a man younger than 35 with Graves' hyperthyroidism. J is TRBJ1-4 and V is TRBV12-3 or TRBV12-4, with D uncertain. CDR3 region: CASSLDQINEKLFF. The DNA for the CDR3 is TGTGCCAGCAGTTTAGACCAAATTAATGAAAAACTGTTTTTT.